Sequencing of this T cell receptor beta chain was carried out in a study of blood T cell repertoires in COVID-19. Study at large: Some COVID-19 samples were acute and others convalescent; all came from the United States, Italy and Spain. From T cells, B-cell-depleted T cells, or PBMCs came the material, which was cDNA or gDNA.

In germline, CDR1 is LGHDT, CDR2 YNNKEL (reference sequence). This CDR3 spans 14 amino acids. V dropped 2 bases and J dropped 4 bases, with 9 bases sitting between them. Under the authors' procedure: Counts of nucleated cells, estimated from reference gene primer amplification, were obtained. Libraries were prepared by immunoSEQ multiplex PCR; TCRdb keeps only in-frame clonotypes and omits some of them. V and J calls and clone size come straight from that table; D and trimming were deduced from the DNA. Of about 370,000 clones in the sample, 70% to 90% were seen once. This clone was detected a few times. The Seattle patients joined while their infection was active and were tracked longitudinally afterward.

The sequencing sample was made of peripheral blood. V usage is TRBV3-1 (or the pseudogene TRBV3-2) and J usage is TRBJ2-1; the D gene is possibly TRBD2 (5 bases). The TCR comes from a woman aged 25 to 39 with COVID-19, enrolled during active disease. CDR3 nucleotides: TGTGCCAGCAGCCAAAGCGCGGGTTACAATGAGCAGTTCTTC. The encoded protein is CASSQSAGYNEQFF.